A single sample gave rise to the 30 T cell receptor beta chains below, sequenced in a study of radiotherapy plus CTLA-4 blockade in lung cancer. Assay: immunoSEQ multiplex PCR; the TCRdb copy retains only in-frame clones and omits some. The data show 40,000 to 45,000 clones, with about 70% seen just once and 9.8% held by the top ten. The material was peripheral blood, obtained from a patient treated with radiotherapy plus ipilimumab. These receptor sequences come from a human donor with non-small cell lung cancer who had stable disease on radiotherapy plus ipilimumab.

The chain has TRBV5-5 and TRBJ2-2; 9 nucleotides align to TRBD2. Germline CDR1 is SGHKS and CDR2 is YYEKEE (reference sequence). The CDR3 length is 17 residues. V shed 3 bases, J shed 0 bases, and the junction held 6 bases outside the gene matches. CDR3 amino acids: CASSSLRGGPNTGELFF. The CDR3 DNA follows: TGTGCCAGCAGCTCCCTGCGGGGGGGGCCGAACACCGGGGAGCTGTTTTTT.

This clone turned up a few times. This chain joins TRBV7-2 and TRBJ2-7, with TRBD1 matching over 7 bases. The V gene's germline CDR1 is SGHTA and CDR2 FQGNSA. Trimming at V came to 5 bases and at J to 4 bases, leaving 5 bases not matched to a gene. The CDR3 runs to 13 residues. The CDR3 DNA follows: TGTGCCAGCAGCCCCGGACAGGATTACGAGCAGTACTTC. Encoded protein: CASSPGQDYEQYF. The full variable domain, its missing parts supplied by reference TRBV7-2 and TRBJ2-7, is GAGVSQSPSNKVTEKGKDVELRCDPISGHTALYWYRQSLGQGLEFLIYFQGNSAPDKSGLPSDRFSAERTGGSVSTLTIQRTQQEDSAVYLCASSPGQDYEQYFGPGTRLTVT.

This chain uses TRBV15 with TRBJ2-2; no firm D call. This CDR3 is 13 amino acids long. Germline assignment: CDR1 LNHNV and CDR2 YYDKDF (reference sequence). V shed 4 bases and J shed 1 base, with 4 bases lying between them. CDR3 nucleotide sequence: TGTGCCACCAGCAACGGGAACACCGGGGAGCTGTTTTTT. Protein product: CATSNGNTGELFF.

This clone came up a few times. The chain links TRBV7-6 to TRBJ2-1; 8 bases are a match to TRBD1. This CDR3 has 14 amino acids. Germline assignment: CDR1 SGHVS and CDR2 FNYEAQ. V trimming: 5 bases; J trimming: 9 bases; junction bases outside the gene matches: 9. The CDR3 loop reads CASSQAPTGGEQFF. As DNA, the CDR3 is TGTGCCAGCAGCCAAGCCCCAACAGGGGGTGAGCAGTTCTTC.

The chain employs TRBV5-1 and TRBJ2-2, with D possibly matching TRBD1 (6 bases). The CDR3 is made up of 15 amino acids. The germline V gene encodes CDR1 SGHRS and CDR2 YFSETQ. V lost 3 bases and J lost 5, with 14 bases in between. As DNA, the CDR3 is TGCGCCAGCAGCTCAGGACAGTTAAAGACCGGGGAGCTGTTTTTT. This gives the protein CASSSGQLKTGELFF.

CDR3 nucleotide sequence: TGTGCCAGCAGCTTAGCGGGGACAGCGCCAACCGGGGAGCTGTTTTTT. Amino acid sequence: CASSLAGTAPTGELFF. The rearrangement links TRBV7-8 to TRBJ2-2, with 7 bases fitting TRBD1. Germline lookup yields CDR1 SGHVS and CDR2 FQNEAQ. The CDR3 has 16 amino acids. V shed 0 bases, J shed 5 bases, and the junction held 6 bases outside the gene matches.

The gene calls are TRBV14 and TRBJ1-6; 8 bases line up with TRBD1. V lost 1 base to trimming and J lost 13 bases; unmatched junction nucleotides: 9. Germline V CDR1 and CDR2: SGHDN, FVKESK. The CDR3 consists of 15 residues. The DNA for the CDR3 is TGTGCCAGCAGCCAAGGTGGGGACAGGCGCCCCCCCCTCCACTTT. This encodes CASSQGGDRRPPLHF.

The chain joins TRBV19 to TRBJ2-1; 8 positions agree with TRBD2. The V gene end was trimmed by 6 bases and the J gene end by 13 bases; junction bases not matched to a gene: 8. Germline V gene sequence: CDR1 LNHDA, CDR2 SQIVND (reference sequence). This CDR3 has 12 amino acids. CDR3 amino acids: CASSQKRGIQFF. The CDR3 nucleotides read TGTGCCAGTAGCCAAAAGCGGGGGATTCAGTTCTTC.

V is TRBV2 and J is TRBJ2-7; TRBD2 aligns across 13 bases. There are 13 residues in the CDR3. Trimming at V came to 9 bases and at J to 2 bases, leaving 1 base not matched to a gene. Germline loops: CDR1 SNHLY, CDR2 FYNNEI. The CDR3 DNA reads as TGTGCCAGGGGACTAGCGGGGACCTACGAGCAGTACTTC. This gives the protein CARGLAGTYEQYF.

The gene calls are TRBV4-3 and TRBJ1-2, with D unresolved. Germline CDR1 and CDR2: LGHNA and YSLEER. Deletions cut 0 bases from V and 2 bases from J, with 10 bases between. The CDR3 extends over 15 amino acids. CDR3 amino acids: CASSQDRNGNYGYTF. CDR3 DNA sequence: TGCGCCAGCAGCCAAGATAGAAACGGGAACTATGGCTACACCTTC.

The CDR3 protein is CASSEGVAGGQETQYF. The CDR3 bases are TGTGCCAGCAGTGAAGGAGTTGCGGGGGGGCAAGAGACCCAGTACTTC. This chain joins TRBV2 and TRBJ2-5, with 9 nucleotides matching TRBD2. Losses at the gene ends were 1 base for V and 2 bases for J; bases not matched to a gene: 5. The CDR3 has 16 amino acids. Per germline, CDR1 SNHLY and CDR2 FYNNEI. Drawing the rest from reference TRBV2 and TRBJ2-5, the complete variable domain is EPEVTQTPSHQVTQMGQEVILRCVPISNHLYFYWYRQILGQKVEFLVSFYNNEISEKSEIFDDQFSVERPDGSNFTLKIRSTKLEDSAMYFCASSEGVAGGQETQYFGPGTRLLVL.

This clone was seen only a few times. The CDR3, as DNA: TGTGCCAGCAGCTTGGGGCGGCGCAATCAGCCCCAGCATTTT. Its protein product is CASSLGRRNQPQHF. The chain couples TRBV5-6 to TRBJ1-5, with unresolved D. The CDR3 has 14 amino acids. CDR1 and CDR2 from the germline V gene are SGHDT and YYEEEE. Trimming pared 0 bases from V and 2 bases from J, leaving 6 bases between.

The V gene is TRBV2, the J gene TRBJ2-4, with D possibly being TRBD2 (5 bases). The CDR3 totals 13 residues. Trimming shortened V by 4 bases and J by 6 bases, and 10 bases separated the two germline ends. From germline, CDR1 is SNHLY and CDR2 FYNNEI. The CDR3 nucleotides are TGTGCCAGCAGTGTTGAGGGCAGAAACATTCAGTACTTC. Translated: CASSVEGRNIQYF.

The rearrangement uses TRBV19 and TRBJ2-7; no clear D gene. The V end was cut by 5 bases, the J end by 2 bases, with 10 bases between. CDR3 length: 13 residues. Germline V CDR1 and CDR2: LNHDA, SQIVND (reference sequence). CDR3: CASSANYAYEQYF. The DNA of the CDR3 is TGTGCCAGTAGTGCAAACTACGCCTACGAGCAGTACTTC.

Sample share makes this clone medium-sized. CDR3 in amino acids: CASSSVYEQYF. Written as DNA, the CDR3 is TGTGCCAGCAGTTCAGTCTACGAGCAGTACTTC. The chain links TRBV27 to TRBJ2-7; no clear D gene. Germline CDR1 MNHEY, CDR2 SMNVEV (reference sequence). V was cut by 4 bases and J by 3 bases, with 4 bases left in between. The CDR3 loop spans 11 amino acids.

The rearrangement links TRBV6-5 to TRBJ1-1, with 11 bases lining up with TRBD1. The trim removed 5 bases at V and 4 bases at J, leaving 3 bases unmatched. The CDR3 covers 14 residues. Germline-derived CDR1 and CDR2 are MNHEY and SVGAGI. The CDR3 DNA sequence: TGTGCCAGCAGTACCGGGACAGGGGGCACTGAAGCTTTCTTT. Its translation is CASSTGTGGTEAFF.

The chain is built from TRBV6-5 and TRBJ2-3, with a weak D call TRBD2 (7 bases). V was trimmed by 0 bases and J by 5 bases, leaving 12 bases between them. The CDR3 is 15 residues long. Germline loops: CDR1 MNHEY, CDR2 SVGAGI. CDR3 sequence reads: CASSYSGRGQDTQYF. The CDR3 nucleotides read TGTGCCAGCAGTTACTCGGGGCGGGGGCAAGATACGCAGTATTTT.

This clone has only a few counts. CDR3 coding DNA: TGTGCCAGCAGTGAAGCGGGGGCCGTAGACTACGAGCAGTACTTC. Protein product: CASSEAGAVDYEQYF. This chain links TRBV2 with TRBJ2-7; D perhaps matches TRBD1 (6 bases). Germline V CDR1 and CDR2: SNHLY, FYNNEI. V shed 0 bases and J shed 3 bases, with 12 bases lying between them. This CDR3 comprises 15 residues.

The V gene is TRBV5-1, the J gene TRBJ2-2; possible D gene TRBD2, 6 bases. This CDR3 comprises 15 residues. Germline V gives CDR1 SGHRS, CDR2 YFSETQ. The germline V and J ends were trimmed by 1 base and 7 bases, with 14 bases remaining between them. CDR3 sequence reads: CASSLMRGGGGELFF. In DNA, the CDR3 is TGCGCCAGCAGCTTGATGAGGGGAGGCGGCGGGGAGCTGTTTTTT.

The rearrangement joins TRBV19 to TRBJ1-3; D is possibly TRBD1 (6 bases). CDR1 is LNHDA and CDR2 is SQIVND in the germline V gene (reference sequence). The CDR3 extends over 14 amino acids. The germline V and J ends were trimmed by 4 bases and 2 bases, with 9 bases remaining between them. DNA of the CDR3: TGTGCCAGTAGTACTACAGGGCCTGGAAACACCATATATTTT. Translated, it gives CASSTTGPGNTIYF.

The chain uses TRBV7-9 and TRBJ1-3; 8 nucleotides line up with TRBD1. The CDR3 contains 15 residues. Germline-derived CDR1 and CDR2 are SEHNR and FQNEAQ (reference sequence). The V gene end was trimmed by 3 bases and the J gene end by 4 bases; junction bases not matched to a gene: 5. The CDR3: CASSLRQGAGNTIYF. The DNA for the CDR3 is TGTGCCAGCAGCTTGCGGCAGGGGGCAGGAAACACCATATATTTT.

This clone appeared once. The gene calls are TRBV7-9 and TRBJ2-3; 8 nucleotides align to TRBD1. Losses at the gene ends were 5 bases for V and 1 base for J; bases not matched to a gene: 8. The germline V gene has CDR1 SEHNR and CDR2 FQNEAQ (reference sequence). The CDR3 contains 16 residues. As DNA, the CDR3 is TGTGCCAGCAGCAACATCCGGGGACAGGGCACAGATACGCAGTATTTT. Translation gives CASSNIRGQGTDTQYF.

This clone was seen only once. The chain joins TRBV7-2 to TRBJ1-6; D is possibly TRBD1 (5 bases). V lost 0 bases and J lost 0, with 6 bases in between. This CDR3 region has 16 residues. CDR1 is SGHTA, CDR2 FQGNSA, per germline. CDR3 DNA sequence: TGTGCCAGCAGCTTAGCCGGGGGCTCCTATAATTCACCCCTCCACTTT. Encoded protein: CASSLAGGSYNSPLHF.

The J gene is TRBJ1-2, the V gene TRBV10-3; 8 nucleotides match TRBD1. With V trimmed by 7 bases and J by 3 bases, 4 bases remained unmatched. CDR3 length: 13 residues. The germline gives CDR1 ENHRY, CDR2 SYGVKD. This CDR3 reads CAITGQGDYGYTF. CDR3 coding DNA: TGTGCCATCACAGGACAGGGCGACTATGGCTACACCTTC.

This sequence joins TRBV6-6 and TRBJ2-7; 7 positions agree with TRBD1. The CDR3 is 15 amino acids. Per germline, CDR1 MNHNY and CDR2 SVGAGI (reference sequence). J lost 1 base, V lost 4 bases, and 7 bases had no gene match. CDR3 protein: CASSSLGQSSYEQYF. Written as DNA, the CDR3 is TGTGCCAGCAGTTCGCTGGGACAGTCTTCCTACGAGCAGTACTTC.

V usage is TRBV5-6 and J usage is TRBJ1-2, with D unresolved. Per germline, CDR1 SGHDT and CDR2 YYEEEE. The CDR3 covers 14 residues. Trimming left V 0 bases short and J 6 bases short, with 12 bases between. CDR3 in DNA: TGTGCCAGCAGCTTGGGCAGGTCTCCAAATGGCTACACCTTC. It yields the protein CASSLGRSPNGYTF.

CDR3: CSVGDTGGAGYTF. CDR3 DNA sequence: TGCAGCGTTGGGGATACAGGGGGCGCGGGCTACACCTTC. The V gene is TRBV29-1, the J gene TRBJ1-2; 9 nucleotides line up with TRBD1. This CDR3 spans 13 amino acids. The germline V gene has CDR1 SQVTM and CDR2 ANQGSEA. The trim removed 4 bases at V and 8 bases at J, leaving 8 bases unmatched.

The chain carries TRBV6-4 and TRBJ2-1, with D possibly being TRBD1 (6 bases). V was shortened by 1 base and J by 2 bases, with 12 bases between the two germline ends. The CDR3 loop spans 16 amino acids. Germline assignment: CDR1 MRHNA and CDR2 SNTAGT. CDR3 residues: CASSDFTGTPYNEQFF. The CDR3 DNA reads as TGTGCCAGCAGTGACTTTACAGGGACCCCCTACAATGAGCAGTTCTTC.

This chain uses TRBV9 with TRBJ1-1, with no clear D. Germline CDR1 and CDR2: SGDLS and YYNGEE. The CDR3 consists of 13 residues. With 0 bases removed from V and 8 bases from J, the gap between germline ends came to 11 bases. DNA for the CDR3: TGTGCCAGCAGCGTAGGTATGGGCGGGGAAGCTTTCTTT. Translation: CASSVGMGGEAFF.

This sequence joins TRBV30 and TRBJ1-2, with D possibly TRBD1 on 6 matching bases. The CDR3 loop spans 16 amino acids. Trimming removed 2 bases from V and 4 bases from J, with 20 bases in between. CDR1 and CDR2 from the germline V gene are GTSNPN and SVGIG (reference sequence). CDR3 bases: TGTGCCTGGAGTCCAACTGGGACCGGGACAATCTATGGCTACACCTTC. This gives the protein CAWSPTGTGTIYGYTF.